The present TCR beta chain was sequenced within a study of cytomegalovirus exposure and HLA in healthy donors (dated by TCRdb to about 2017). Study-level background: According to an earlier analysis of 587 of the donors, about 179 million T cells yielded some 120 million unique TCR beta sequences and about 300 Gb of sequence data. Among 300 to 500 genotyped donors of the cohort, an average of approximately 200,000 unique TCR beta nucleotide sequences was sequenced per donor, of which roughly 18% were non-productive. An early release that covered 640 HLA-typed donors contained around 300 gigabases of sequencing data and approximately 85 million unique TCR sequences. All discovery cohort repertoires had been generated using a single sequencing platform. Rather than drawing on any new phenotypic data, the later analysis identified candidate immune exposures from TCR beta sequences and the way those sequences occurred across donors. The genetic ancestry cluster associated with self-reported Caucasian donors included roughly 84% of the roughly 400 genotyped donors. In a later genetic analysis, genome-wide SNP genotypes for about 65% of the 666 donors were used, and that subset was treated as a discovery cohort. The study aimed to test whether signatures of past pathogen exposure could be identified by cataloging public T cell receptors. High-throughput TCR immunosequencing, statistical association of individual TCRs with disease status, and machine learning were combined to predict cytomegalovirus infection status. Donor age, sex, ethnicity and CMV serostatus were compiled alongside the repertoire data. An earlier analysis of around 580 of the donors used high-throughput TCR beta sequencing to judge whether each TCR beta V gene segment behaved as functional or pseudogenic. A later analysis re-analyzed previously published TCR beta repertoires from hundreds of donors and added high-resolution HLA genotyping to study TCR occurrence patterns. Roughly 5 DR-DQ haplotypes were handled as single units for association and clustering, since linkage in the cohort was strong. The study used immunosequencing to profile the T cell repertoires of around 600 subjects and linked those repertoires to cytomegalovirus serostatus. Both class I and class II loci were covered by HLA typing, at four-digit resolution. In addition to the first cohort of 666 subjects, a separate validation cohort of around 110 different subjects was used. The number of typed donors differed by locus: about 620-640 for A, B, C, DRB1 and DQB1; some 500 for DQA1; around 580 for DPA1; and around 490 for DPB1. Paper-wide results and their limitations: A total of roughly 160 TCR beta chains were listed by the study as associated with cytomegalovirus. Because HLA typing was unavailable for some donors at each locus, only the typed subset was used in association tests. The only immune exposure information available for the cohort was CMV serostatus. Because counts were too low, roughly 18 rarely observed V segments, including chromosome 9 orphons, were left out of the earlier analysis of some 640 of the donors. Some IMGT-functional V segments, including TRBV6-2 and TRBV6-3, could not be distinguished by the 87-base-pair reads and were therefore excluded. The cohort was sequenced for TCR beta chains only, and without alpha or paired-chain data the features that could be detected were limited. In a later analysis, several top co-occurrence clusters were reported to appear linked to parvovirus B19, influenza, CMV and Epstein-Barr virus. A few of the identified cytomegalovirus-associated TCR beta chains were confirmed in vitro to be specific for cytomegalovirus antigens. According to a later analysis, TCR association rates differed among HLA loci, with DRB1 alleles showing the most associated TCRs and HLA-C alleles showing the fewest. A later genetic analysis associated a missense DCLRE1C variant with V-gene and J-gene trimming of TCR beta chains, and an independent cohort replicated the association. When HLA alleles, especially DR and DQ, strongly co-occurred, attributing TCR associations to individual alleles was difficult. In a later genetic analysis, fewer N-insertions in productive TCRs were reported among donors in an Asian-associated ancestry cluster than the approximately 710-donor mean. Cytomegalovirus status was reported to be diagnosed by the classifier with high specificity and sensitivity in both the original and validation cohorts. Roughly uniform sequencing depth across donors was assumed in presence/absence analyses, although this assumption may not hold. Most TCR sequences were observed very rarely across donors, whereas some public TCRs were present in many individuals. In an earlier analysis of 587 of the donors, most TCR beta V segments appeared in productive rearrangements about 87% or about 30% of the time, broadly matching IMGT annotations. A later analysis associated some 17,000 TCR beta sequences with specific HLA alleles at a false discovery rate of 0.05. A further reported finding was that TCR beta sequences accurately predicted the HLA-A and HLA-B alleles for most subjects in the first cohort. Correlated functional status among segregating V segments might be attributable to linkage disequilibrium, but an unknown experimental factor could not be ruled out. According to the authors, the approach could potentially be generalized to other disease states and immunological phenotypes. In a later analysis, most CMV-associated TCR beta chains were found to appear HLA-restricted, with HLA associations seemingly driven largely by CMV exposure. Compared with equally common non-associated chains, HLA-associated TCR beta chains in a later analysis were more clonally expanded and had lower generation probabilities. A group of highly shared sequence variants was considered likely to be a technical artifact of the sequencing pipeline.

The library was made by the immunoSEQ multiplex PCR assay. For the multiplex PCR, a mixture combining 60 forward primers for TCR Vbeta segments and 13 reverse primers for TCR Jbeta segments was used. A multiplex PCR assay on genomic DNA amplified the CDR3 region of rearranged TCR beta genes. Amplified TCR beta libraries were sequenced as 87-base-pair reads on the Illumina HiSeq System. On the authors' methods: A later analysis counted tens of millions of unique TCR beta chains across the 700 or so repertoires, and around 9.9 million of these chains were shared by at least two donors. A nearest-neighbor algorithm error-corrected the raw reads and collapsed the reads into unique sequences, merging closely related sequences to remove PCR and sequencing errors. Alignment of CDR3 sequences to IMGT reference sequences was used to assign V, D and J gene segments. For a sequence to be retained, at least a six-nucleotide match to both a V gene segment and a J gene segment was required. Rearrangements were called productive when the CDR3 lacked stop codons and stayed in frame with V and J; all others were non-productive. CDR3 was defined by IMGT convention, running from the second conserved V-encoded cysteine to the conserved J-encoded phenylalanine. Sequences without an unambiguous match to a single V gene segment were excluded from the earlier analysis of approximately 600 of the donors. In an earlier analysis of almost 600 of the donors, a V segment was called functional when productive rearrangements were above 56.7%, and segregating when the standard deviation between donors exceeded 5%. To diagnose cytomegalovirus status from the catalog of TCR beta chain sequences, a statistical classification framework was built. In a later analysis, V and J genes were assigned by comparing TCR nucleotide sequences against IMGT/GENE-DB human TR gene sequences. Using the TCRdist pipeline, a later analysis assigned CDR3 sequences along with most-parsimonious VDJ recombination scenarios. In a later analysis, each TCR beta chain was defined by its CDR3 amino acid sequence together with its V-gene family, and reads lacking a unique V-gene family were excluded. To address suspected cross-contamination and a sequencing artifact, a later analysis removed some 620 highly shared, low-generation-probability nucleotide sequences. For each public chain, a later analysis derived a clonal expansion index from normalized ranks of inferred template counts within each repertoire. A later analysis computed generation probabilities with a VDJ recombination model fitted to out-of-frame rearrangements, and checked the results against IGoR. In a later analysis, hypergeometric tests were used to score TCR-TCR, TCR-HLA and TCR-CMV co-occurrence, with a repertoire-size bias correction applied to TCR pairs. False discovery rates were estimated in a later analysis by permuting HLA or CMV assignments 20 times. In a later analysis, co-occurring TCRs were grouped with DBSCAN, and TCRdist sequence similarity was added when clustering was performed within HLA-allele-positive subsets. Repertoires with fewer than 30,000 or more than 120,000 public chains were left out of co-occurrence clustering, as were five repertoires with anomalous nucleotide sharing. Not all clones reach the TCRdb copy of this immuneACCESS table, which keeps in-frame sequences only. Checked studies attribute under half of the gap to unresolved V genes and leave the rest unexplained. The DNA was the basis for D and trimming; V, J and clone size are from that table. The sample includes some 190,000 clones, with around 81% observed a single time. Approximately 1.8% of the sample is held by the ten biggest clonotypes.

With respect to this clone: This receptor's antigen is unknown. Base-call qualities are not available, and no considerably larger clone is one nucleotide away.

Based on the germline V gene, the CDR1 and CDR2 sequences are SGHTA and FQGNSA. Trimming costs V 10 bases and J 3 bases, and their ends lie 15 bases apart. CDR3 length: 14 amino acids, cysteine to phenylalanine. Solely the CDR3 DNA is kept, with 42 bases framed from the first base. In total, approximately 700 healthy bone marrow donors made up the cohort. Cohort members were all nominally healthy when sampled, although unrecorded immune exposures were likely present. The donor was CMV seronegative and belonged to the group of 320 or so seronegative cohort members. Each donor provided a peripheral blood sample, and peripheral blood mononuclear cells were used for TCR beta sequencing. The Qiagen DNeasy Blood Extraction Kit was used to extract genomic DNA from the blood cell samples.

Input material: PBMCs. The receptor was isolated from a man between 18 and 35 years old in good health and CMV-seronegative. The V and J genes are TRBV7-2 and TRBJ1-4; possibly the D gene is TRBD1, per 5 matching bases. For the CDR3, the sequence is CAIGVGGANEKLFF. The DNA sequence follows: TGTGCCATCGGGGTTGGGGGGGCTAATGAAAAACTGTTTTTT.